Included here is one T cell receptor beta chain sequence, with context. This CDR3 has 16 amino acids. The J segment lost 0 bases and the V segment lost 5 bases, leaving 6 bases of the junction unmatched. The germline V gene has CDR1 SGHVS and CDR2 FQNEAQ. The data belong to a study of blood T cell repertoires in COVID-19. TCRdb's copy holds only in-frame clones and misses some; the assay was immunoSEQ multiplex PCR. The sample yields tens of thousands of clones, 70% to 90% seen once. The chain carries TRBV7-8 and TRBJ2-3, with TRBD1 matching 9 bases. Sequenced material: PBMCs or T cells enriched from blood (not recorded which). The receptor's source is a woman in her forties or fifties who had recovered from COVID-19. The CDR3 nucleotides read TGTGCCAGCAGCACAGGACAGGGGAGGAGCACAGATACGCAGTATTTT. It yields the protein CASSTGQGRSTDTQYF.